The 19 T cell receptor beta chains below were found in one sample sequenced in a study of PD-1 blockade in classical Hodgkin lymphoma. Regarding time point: cycle 4 day 1 (C4D1), after more than five weeks of nivolumab. Brentuximab vedotin exposure varied among the patients, all of whom had relapsed after autologous stem cell transplantation. Some clones are missing from TCRdb's copy, which holds only in-frame ones; the method was immunoSEQ multiplex PCR. In the table there are some 50,000 clones, about 80% of which are singletons. The sample in question was peripheral blood mononuclear cells (PBMCs), obtained before the fourth cycle of nivolumab. Receptors were obtained from a human donor with classical Hodgkin lymphoma.

This sequence joins TRBV6-5 and TRBJ2-3; D is unresolved. V gave up 2 bases and J gave up 7 bases, with 4 bases separating them. Germline lookup yields CDR1 MNHEY and CDR2 SVGAGI. The CDR3 is 11 amino acids. CDR3 sequence (DNA): TGTGCCAGCAGTTACGGGTATACGCAGTATTTT. Protein: CASSYGYTQYF.

The chain couples TRBV10-3 to TRBJ2-7; possibly TRBD2 for D (6 bases). The CDR3 extends over 14 amino acids. V lost 0 bases to trimming and J lost 4 bases, with 10 bases between them. Germline assignment: CDR1 ENHRY and CDR2 SYGVKD. CDR3 protein: CAISESTRGYEQYF. CDR3 nucleotide sequence: TGTGCCATCAGTGAGTCGACTCGGGGGTACGAGCAGTACTTC.

CDR3 residues: CASSERSNQPQHF. Here the CDR3 DNA reads TGTGCCAGCAGTGAACGGAGCAATCAGCCCCAGCATTTT. The chain uses TRBV2 and TRBJ1-5, with no clear D. Trimming took off 2 bases at V and 1 base at J, with 3 bases between the two ends. The germline gives CDR1 SNHLY, CDR2 FYNNEI. The CDR3 loop spans 13 amino acids.

The V and J genes are TRBV7-2 and TRBJ1-1; tentatively, D is TRBD1 (5 bases). The V gene lost 7 bases and the J gene lost 5 bases, with 17 bases spanning the gap. CDR1 is SGHTA and CDR2 is FQGNSA in the germline V gene. The CDR3 length is 14 residues. CDR3: CASTATGRGTEAFF. CDR3 DNA sequence: TGTGCCAGCACAGCCACAGGTAGGGGAACTGAAGCTTTCTTT.

CDR3 bases: TGTGCCAGCAGCCCCTTTTTCGGAGTAGCGGGAGGGCACGAGCAGTACTTC. This encodes CASSPFFGVAGGHEQYF. The chain recombines TRBV11-1 with TRBJ2-7, with 11 nucleotides matching TRBD2. The junction had 14 bases not matched to a gene; V was cut back by 5 bases and J by 5 bases. Per germline, CDR1 SGHAT and CDR2 FQDESV (reference sequence). CDR3 length: 17 amino acids.

The chain couples TRBV7-3 to TRBJ2-1; 7 bases fit TRBD2. Germline V lookup: CDR1 SGHTA, CDR2 FQGTGA. The CDR3 is 16 residues long. Trimming cost V 2 bases and J 3 bases; bases outside gene matches: 7. CDR3 sequence (DNA): TGTGCCAGCAGCTTACGTTCCCGGACTAGCTACAATGAGCAGTTCTTC. It codes for CASSLRSRTSYNEQFF.

This chain connects TRBV28 to TRBJ2-3; the D gene could be TRBD1 or TRBD2 (5 bases each). Germline values: CDR1 MDHEN, CDR2 SYDVKM. This CDR3 has 15 residues. The germline V and J ends were trimmed by 2 bases and 3 bases, with 12 bases remaining between them. The CDR3: CASSLRGGRTDTQYF. Here the CDR3 DNA reads TGTGCCAGCAGTTTAAGGGGCGGGCGGACAGATACGCAGTATTTT. Using reference TRBV28 and TRBJ2-3 for the parts outside the CDR3, the full variable domain is DVKVTQSSRYLVKRTGEKVFLECVQDMDHENMFWYRQDPGLGLRLIYFSYDVKMKEKGDIPEGYSVSREKKERFSLILESASTNQTSMYLCASSLRGGRTDTQYFGPGTRLTVL.

The J gene is TRBJ1-1, the V gene TRBV5-6; D possibly corresponds to TRBD1 (5 bases). The germline V and J ends were trimmed by 5 bases and 4 bases, with 12 bases remaining between them. Germline CDR1 SGHDT, CDR2 YYEEEE. The CDR3 runs 13 residues. CDR3 protein: CASSFGAITEAFF. CDR3 sequence (DNA): TGTGCCAGCAGTTTCGGGGCCATCACTGAAGCTTTCTTT.

The chain recombines TRBV29-1 with TRBJ2-1; 11 positions agree with TRBD2. The CDR3 contains 13 residues. Germline V gene data show CDR1 as SQVTM and CDR2 as ANQGSEA. V shed 4 bases and J 5 bases; nucleotides not matched to a gene: 1. The CDR3 DNA reads as TGCAGCGTTGTACTAGCGGGAGACAATGAGCAGTTCTTC. This gives the protein CSVVLAGDNEQFF.

The rearrangement joins TRBV7-9 to TRBJ2-1; 11 bases are a match to TRBD1. This CDR3 has 15 residues. The V gene end was trimmed by 3 bases and the J gene end by 3 bases; junction bases not matched to a gene: 1. From germline, CDR1 is SEHNR and CDR2 FQNEAQ (reference sequence). CDR3: CASSLGQGGYNEQFF. CDR3 sequence (DNA): TGTGCCAGCAGCTTGGGACAGGGGGGCTACAATGAGCAGTTCTTC.

The genes are TRBV4-3 and TRBJ2-7; 10 bases line up with TRBD2. The CDR3 has 15 residues. CDR1 and CDR2 from the germline V gene are LGHNA and YSLEER. Trimming at V came to 0 bases and at J to 7 bases, leaving 6 bases not matched to a gene. CDR3 region: CASSQEASGSWEQYF. The CDR3 coding sequence is TGCGCCAGCAGCCAAGAGGCTAGCGGGAGTTGGGAGCAGTACTTC.

The sample holds a few counts of this clone. V and J are TRBV11-2 and TRBJ2-3; the match to TRBD2 covers 7 bases. V shed 1 base, J shed 5 bases, and the junction held 15 bases outside the gene matches. Germline V gene data show CDR1 as SGHAT and CDR2 as FQNNGV. The CDR3 is 18 residues long. CDR3 sequence (DNA): TGTGCCAGCAGCTTAGGGTCCTATGTACGGGAGGAAGAAGATACGCAGTATTTT. This encodes CASSLGSYVREEEDTQYF.

V gene TRBV11-3 combines with J gene TRBJ2-7; D is undetermined. Germline loops: CDR1 SGHNT, CDR2 YENEEA. The CDR3 is 13 amino acids. Trimming stripped 2 bases from V and 3 bases from J, with 8 bases between. CDR3 amino acids: CASSLPSDYEQYF. CDR3 nucleotide sequence: TGTGCCAGCAGCTTACCGTCTGACTACGAGCAGTACTTC.

The V gene is TRBV7-9, the J gene TRBJ2-7; 10 nucleotides match TRBD2. Germline lookup yields CDR1 SEHNR and CDR2 FQNEAQ (reference sequence). This CDR3 region has 17 residues. V lost 5 bases to trimming and J lost 2 bases; unmatched junction nucleotides: 12. The CDR3 here is CASSLLREREGPYEQYF. CDR3 DNA: TGTGCCAGCAGCCTCCTGAGGGAGCGGGAGGGCCCCTACGAGCAGTACTTC.

The V and J genes are TRBV19 and TRBJ2-5; no firm D call. Trimming removed 4 bases from V and 12 bases from J, with 27 bases in between. This CDR3 region has 16 residues. Germline V CDR1 and CDR2: LNHDA, SQIVND (reference sequence). Written as DNA, the CDR3 is TGTGCCAGTAGTAGAGTCCTTTCCCGGGTGGGCCCTAAAAAGTACTTC. It translates to CASSRVLSRVGPKKYF.

The chain carries TRBV28 and TRBJ2-7; 11 nucleotides align to TRBD1. CDR1 is MDHEN and CDR2 is SYDVKM in the germline V gene. V dropped 2 bases and J dropped 3; count of bases not matched to a gene: 12. The CDR3 sequence is 18 residues long. As DNA, the CDR3 is TGTGCCAGCAGTTTAGAACCAATCCGGGACAGGGGGTTCTACGAGCAGTACTTC. As protein: CASSLEPIRDRGFYEQYF. Supplemented by reference TRBV28 and TRBJ2-7, the full variable domain reads DVKVTQSSRYLVKRTGEKVFLECVQDMDHENMFWYRQDPGLGLRLIYFSYDVKMKEKGDIPEGYSVSREKKERFSLILESASTNQTSMYLCASSLEPIRDRGFYEQYFGPGTRLTVT.

The chain has TRBV6-5 and TRBJ1-2; no firm D call. Germline lookup yields CDR1 MNHEY and CDR2 SVGAGI. CDR3 length equals 13 residues. V dropped 2 bases and J dropped 3 bases, with 7 bases sitting between them. The CDR3 DNA follows: TGTGCCAGCAGTTACGGCGCGGACTATGGCTACACCTTC. Translating gives CASSYGADYGYTF.

The chain employs TRBV5-4 and TRBJ1-1; D might be TRBD1 (5 bases). V lost 4 bases to trimming and J lost 3 bases, with 16 bases between them. This CDR3 is 15 amino acids long. CDR1 is SGHNT, CDR2 YYREEE, per germline (reference sequence). CDR3 amino acids: CASSPLDSSYTEAFF. CDR3 sequence (DNA): TGTGCCAGCAGCCCGTTAGACAGCTCTTACACTGAAGCTTTCTTT.

This chain joins TRBV19 and TRBJ1-2, with 10 bases matching TRBD1. Losses at the gene ends were 4 bases for V and 6 bases for J; bases not matched to a gene: 11. The germline gives CDR1 LNHDA, CDR2 SQIVND (reference sequence). CDR3 length: 16 residues. CDR3 sequence: CASSTYPGQGGNGYTF. CDR3 in DNA: TGTGCCAGTAGTACTTACCCAGGACAGGGGGGAAATGGCTACACCTTC.